A selection of T cell receptor beta chains follows, all from one sample in a study of cytomegalovirus exposure and HLA in healthy donors. Clones were read by immunoSEQ multiplex PCR, and TCRdb kept only the in-frame ones, dropping some. In the table there are 40,000 to 55,000 clones, 88% of which are singletons. Sequencing was done on a sample of PBMCs. All receptors derive from a woman aged 25 to 39 in good health and CMV-seronegative. The CDR3 runs from the conserved cysteine through the conserved F or W. Fields, in order: D gene, V gene, clone size, J gene, CDR3 protein, CDR3 DNA. A D gene is named only where the DNA matches it firmly. Expanded clones are given a class, and other clones once, few, many or no size at all.

>.|TRBV7-3|.|TRBJ1-2
CASSMDTSYGYTF
TGTGCCAGCAGTATGGACACCAGCTATGGCTACACCTTC
>.|TRBV9|.|TRBJ1-1
CASGGGQNTEAFF
TGTGCCAGCGGGGGAGGACAGAACACTGAAGCTTTCTTT
>TRBD2|TRBV5-1|.|TRBJ2-7
CASSRETSGLYEQYF
TGCGCCAGCAGCCGAGAGACTAGCGGGCTCTACGAGCAGTACTTC
>TRBD2|TRBV30|.|TRBJ2-1
CARGLAGEEQFF
TGTGCCAGAGGACTAGCGGGAGAGGAGCAGTTCTTC
>TRBD1|TRBV6-6|.|TRBJ2-7
CASSLTPGQGDNEQYF
TGTGCCAGCAGCCTCACCCCGGGACAGGGGGATAACGAGCAGTACTTC
>.|TRBV28|.|TRBJ1-1
CASRRGGMNTEAFF
TGTGCCAGCAGGAGAGGGGGTATGAACACTGAAGCTTTCTTT
>TRBD1|TRBV10-3|.|TRBJ2-3
CATRQGWTDTQYF
TGTGCCACGCGACAGGGTTGGACAGATACGCAGTATTTT
>.|TRBV6-6|few|TRBJ2-1
CASRVGSVNEQFF
TGTGCCAGCCGAGTCGGGAGCGTAAATGAGCAGTTCTTC
>TRBD2|TRBV5-1|few|TRBJ2-1
CASKAGKAYNEQFF
TGCGCCAGCAAAGCGGGGAAAGCCTACAATGAGCAGTTCTTC
>.|TRBV5-4|.|TRBJ2-1
CASSTNRESEQFF
TGTGCCAGCAGCACTAACAGGGAGAGTGAGCAGTTCTTC
>.|TRBV5-1|.|TRBJ1-5
CASSLGFGDTQPQHF
TGCGCCAGCAGCTTGGGTTTCGGGGACACACAGCCCCAGCATTTT
>.|TRBV27|.|TRBJ2-7
CASSSDRRDHEQYF
TGTGCCAGCAGTTCGGACAGGCGGGACCACGAGCAGTACTTC
>.|TRBV2|.|TRBJ1-5
CASSDPRSNQPQHF
TGTGCCAGCAGTGACCCACGGAGCAATCAGCCCCAGCATTTT
>TRBD2|TRBV5-1|.|TRBJ2-5
CASSFTAGVGFGTQYF
TGCGCCAGCAGCTTCACAGCGGGAGTTGGTTTTGGGACCCAGTACTTC
>.|TRBV6-1|.|TRBJ1-4
CASSLTGSTNEKLFF
TGTGCCAGCAGTCTTACAGGGTCGACTAATGAAAAACTGTTTTTT
>.|TRBV29-1|once|TRBJ2-2
CSVGEAGELFF
TGCAGCGTAGGAGAGGCCGGGGAGCTGTTTTTT
>.|TRBV29-1|few|TRBJ1-1
CSARSSMNTEAFF
TGCAGCGCGAGAAGCTCAATGAACACTGAAGCTTTCTTT
>TRBD2|TRBV15|.|TRBJ2-3
CATSRVFGRDTQYF
TGTGCCACCAGCAGAGTTTTCGGGAGGGATACGCAGTATTTT
>.|TRBV13|.|TRBJ1-1
CASSATGYTEAFF
TGTGCCAGCAGCGCCACAGGGTACACTGAAGCTTTCTTT
>TRBD1|TRBV4-1|.|TRBJ2-1
CASSQGQGDSYSYNEQFF
TGCGCCAGCAGCCAAGGACAGGGGGACTCCTATTCCTACAATGAGCAGTTCTTC
>.|TRBV9|.|TRBJ2-2
CASSSGFPGELFF
TGTGCCAGCAGCTCAGGGTTTCCCGGGGAGCTGTTTTTT
>TRBD1|TRBV5-6|once|TRBJ1-3
CASSEDRVGNTIYF
TGTGCCAGCAGCGAGGACAGGGTTGGAAACACCATATATTTT
>TRBD1|TRBV19|few|TRBJ1-5
CASSSWDRGQPQHF
TGTGCCAGTAGTTCCTGGGACAGGGGACAGCCCCAGCATTTT
>TRBD1|TRBV11-3|.|TRBJ1-5
CASSSRLGTGFNQPQHF
TGTGCCAGCAGCTCTCGTCTTGGGACAGGGTTTAATCAGCCCCAGCATTTT
>.|TRBV30|.|TRBJ1-5
CAWSVLGRGVGQPQHF
TGTGCCTGGAGTGTACTGGGGCGCGGGGTCGGTCAGCCCCAGCATTTT
>.|TRBV14|.|TRBJ1-2
CASSRSQWGYTF
TGTGCCAGCAGCCGGTCCCAGTGGGGCTACACCTTC
>TRBD1|TRBV28|.|TRBJ2-7
CASSLGQGAREQYF
TGTGCCAGCAGTTTAGGCCAGGGGGCGAGGGAGCAGTACTTC